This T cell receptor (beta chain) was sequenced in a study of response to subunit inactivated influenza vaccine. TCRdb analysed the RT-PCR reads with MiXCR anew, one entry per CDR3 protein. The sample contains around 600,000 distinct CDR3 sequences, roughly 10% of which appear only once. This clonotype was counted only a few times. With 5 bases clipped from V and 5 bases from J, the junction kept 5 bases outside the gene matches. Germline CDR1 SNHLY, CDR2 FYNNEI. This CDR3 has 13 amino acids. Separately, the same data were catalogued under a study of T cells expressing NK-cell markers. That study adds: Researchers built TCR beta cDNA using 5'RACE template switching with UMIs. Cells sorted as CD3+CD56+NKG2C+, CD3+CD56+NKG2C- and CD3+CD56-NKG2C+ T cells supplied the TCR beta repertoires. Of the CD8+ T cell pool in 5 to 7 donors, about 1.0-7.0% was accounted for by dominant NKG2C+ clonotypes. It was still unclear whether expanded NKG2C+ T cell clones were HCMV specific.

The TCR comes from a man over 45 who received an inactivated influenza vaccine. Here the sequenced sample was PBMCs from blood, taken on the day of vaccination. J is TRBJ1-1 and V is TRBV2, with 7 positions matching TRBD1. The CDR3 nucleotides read TGTGCCAGCAGTAAAACAGGGGAAACTGAAGCTTTCTTT. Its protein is CASSKTGETEAFF.